Listed below are T cell receptor beta chains from one sample, sequenced in a study of T cells in Graves' hyperthyroidism and ophthalmopathy. TCRdb called the multiplex PCR reads again in MiXCR, with one record for every CDR3 protein. The repertoire consists of some 490,000 distinct CDR3 sequences, with about 16% occurring once and the leading ten covering around 32%. Sample: blood. The receptors shown here come from a woman aged 25-40 years with Graves' ophthalmopathy. The CDR3 runs from the conserved cysteine through the conserved F or W. A D gene is named only where the DNA matches it firmly. Only some rows state a clone size, as once, few, many or a class for expanded clones.

v_gene	abundance	d_gene	j_gene	CDR3nt	CDR3aa
TRBV4-1	NA	NA	TRBJ1-6	TGCGCCAGCAGCCAAAACGGGCTTACCGGGACCCTCCACTTT	CASSQNGLTGTLHF
TRBV6-9	NA	NA	TRBJ2-5	TGTGCCAGCAGTTATTTTTTCAGGGGAGATTATGAGACCCAGTACTTC	CASSYFFRGDYETQYF
TRBV28	many	NA	TRBJ2-3	TGTGCCAGCATCTCGGGCGGGACCGCAGATACGCAGTATTTT	CASISGGTADTQYF
TRBV11-2	many	NA	TRBJ2-7	TGTGCCAGCAGCTCCCTACGGGGAGACGAGCAGTACTTC	CASSSLRGDEQYF
TRBV7-3	few	TRBD2	TRBJ2-3	TGTGCCAGCAGCTTAAGGGCTAGCGGGAGCCCGTGGACTAGCACAGATACGCAGTATTTT	CASSLRASGSPWTSTDTQYF
TRBV7-3	many	NA	TRBJ2-1	TGTGCCAGCAGCCGGACTCCTACAAACAATGAGCAGTTCTTC	CASSRTPTNNEQFF
TRBV29-1	many	NA	TRBJ2-7	TGCAGCGTTTTGAGGGAGCTCGGCGAGCAGTACTTC	CSVLRELGEQYF
TRBV28	NA	NA	TRBJ2-5	TGTGCCTGGGGGGAGAAAGAGACCCAGTACTTC	CAWGEKETQYF
TRBV20-1	many	TRBD2	TRBJ2-3	TGCAGTGCTAGAGAGCCTAGCGGGGTCATCACAGATACGCAGTATTTT	CSAREPSGVITDTQYF
TRBV27	few	TRBD2	TRBJ2-1	TGTGCCACGGGACTAGCGGGGTCCTACAATGAGCAGTTCTTC	CATGLAGSYNEQFF
TRBV15	NA	NA	TRBJ2-3	TGTGCCACCAGCAGATCGCCTGACACCACAGATACGCAGTATTTT	CATSRSPDTTDTQYF
TRBV3-1	NA	NA	TRBJ2-7	TGTGCCAGCAGCCAAGATGCCCCCACCGTCCCGACCAACGAGCAGTACTTC	CASSQDAPTVPTNEQYF
TRBV5-1	NA	TRBD2	TRBJ2-2	TGCGCCAGCAGCTTCTGGCAAGCGGGAGGGCCGGGCACCGGGGAGCTGTTTTTT	CASSFWQAGGPGTGELFF
TRBV27	few	NA	TRBJ1-4	TGTGCCAGCAGATCGAATGCCTTCAGGGAGGGGGAAAAACTGTTTTTT	CASRSNAFREGEKLFF
TRBV28	NA	TRBD1	TRBJ1-2	TGTGCCACCCAGACAGGGGGCGGAATCTATGGCTACACCTTC	CATQTGGGIYGYTF
TRBV6-2/TRBV6-3	NA	TRBD2	TRBJ2-3	TGTGCCAGCAGAGTCGGACTAGCGGGAGTAGATACGCAGTATTTT	CASRVGLAGVDTQYF
TRBV7-2	many	TRBD1	TRBJ2-7	TGTGCCAGCAGCCAAACGGGACAGGGGTACGAGCAGTACTTC	CASSQTGQGYEQYF
TRBV27	many	TRBD1	TRBJ2-1	TGTGCCGCTAAGGGGACAGGGTACAATGAGCAGTTCTTC	CAAKGTGYNEQFF
TRBV20-1	NA	TRBD1	TRBJ1-5	TGCAGTGCGAGGACAGGGGATGGTCGCAATCAGCCCCAGCATTTT	CSARTGDGRNQPQHF
TRBV28	many	TRBD2	TRBJ2-1	TGTGCCAGCAGTTCCGGGACTAGCAGCTACAATGAGCAGTTCTTC	CASSSGTSSYNEQFF
TRBV12-3/TRBV12-4	many	TRBD1	TRBJ2-2	TGTGCCAGCAGTTTAATTCACAGGGGGCAAAAAAGAGGCACCGGGGAGCTGTTTTTT	CASSLIHRGQKRGTGELFF
TRBV20-1	NA	NA	TRBJ1-5	TGCAGTGCTACCAAACATATCAATCAGCCCCAGCATTTT	CSATKHINQPQHF
TRBV4-3	NA	NA	TRBJ2-3	TGCGCCAGCAGCCAGCATAGCAAACACACAGATACGCAGTATTTT	CASSQHSKHTDTQYF
TRBV7-2	few	NA	TRBJ1-6	TGTGCCAGCAGCTTAGTGTTCGGGTCCTCACCCCTCCACTTT	CASSLVFGSSPLHF
TRBV28	many	NA	TRBJ2-7	TGTGCCAGCAGTTTCGGTGACAGTGGCTCCTACGAGCAGTACTTC	CASSFGDSGSYEQYF
TRBV6-1	many	TRBD2	TRBJ2-7	TGTGCCAGCAACGACGTAGCGGGAGGGACCTACGAGCAGTACTTC	CASNDVAGGTYEQYF
TRBV20-1	many	TRBD1	TRBJ1-6	TGCAGTGCGGAACGGACAGGGTTGAATTCACCCCTCCACTTT	CSAERTGLNSPLHF